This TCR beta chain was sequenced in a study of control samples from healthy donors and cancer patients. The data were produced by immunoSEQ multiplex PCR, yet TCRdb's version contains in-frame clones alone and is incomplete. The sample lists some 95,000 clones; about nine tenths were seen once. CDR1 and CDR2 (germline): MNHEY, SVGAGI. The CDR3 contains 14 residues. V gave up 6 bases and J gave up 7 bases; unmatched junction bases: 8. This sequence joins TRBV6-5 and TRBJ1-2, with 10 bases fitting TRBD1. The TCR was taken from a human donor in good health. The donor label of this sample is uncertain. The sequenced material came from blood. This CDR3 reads CASRTGTGEIGYTF. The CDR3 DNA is TGTGCCAGCAGAACCGGGACAGGGGAAATTGGCTACACCTTC.